What follows describes a single TCR beta chain. Its antigen is unknown. The sample belongs to a study of T cell responses to AZD1222 COVID-19 vaccine. Study findings and constraints: Baseline serology detected seropositivity in only a handful of AZD1222 recipients. Rises in breadth and depth of Spike-specific TCRs came after two AZD1222 doses.

The assay was immunoSEQ multiplex PCR, and TCRdb's table has in-frame clones only and misses some. The profile covers about 220,000 clones, with more than 85% appearing a single time and approximately 1% taken by the ten largest. Germline V gives CDR1 WNHNN, CDR2 SYGVQD (reference sequence). Trimming left V 8 bases short and J 7 bases short, with 15 bases between. This CDR3 region has 14 residues. The input for sequencing was peripheral blood, taken on day 0 of MenACWY control vaccination. The receptor was isolated from an adult in good health. The V and J genes are TRBV10-1 and TRBJ1-6; D remains ambiguous. CDR3 sequence (DNA): TGCGCCAGCCAGGTGGGCGCCAGGAATTCACCCCTCCACTTT. It specifies CASQVGARNSPLHF.